Sequencing of this T cell receptor (beta chain) was carried out in a study of blood T cell repertoires in COVID-19. V was clipped by 4 bases and J by 5 bases; unmatched bases: 5. This CDR3 comprises 15 residues. From germline, CDR1 is WNHNN and CDR2 SYGVQD (reference sequence). In the original workflow: The assay estimated nucleated cells by amplifying reference gene primers. Clones were sequenced by immunoSEQ multiplex PCR, and TCRdb holds only the in-frame ones, with some missing. Clone size and the V and J calls come from that table; the DNA yielded D and trimming. Of more than 90,000 clones in the sample, roughly nine tenths were seen once. This clone was detected only a few times.

What was sequenced was peripheral blood. This chain connects TRBV10-1 to TRBJ2-2, with 9 bases identical to TRBD1. This TCR was recovered from a man aged 70 or older who had recovered from COVID-19. The CDR3 is CASSAGTGQTGELFF. The CDR3, as DNA: TGCGCCAGCAGTGCCGGGACAGGGCAGACCGGGGAGCTGTTTTTT.